The entry below describes one TCR beta chain. What it recognizes is unknown. These data are taken from a study of T cell responses to AZD1222 COVID-19 vaccine. Notes on the study in general: A mostly white British donor set with more females was recruited, and clonal diversity was possibly underestimated. The repertoires were collected only after the peak T cell response. At 160-218 and 743-854, vaccine-associated CD4 TCRs were dominant, and they spanned spike.

Generated by immunoSEQ multiplex PCR, the TCRdb table keeps only in-frame clones and is missing some. In the table there are roughly 120,000 clones, roughly 93% of which are singletons. The ends were cut back, 5 bases at V and 0 bases at J, with 13 bases in the middle. The CDR3 consists of 15 residues. Germline V gene data show CDR1 as SQVTM and CDR2 as ANQGSEA. The chain couples TRBV29-1 to TRBJ1-4, with a weak D call TRBD1 (6 bases). This clonotype originated in an adult who received the AZD1222 COVID-19 vaccine. Here the sequenced sample was peripheral blood, taken 28 days after the second AZD1222 dose. CDR3 in amino acids: CSVSRGLSTNEKLFF. The CDR3 coding sequence is TGCAGCGTTTCCAGGGGACTTTCAACTAATGAAAAACTGTTTTTT. Full variable domain (remainder filled in from reference TRBV29-1 and TRBJ1-4): SAVISQKPSRDICQRGTSLTIQCQVDSQVTMMFWYRQQPGQSLTLIATANQGSEATYESGFVIDKFPISRPNLTFSTLTVSNMSPEDSSIYLCSVSRGLSTNEKLFFGSGTQLSVL.